This TCR beta chain came from a study of T cell responses to AZD1222 COVID-19 vaccine. Repertoires were generated with immunoSEQ multiplex PCR, while TCRdb's copy carries only in-frame clones and drops some. In the table there are 95,000 to 150,000 clones, around 85% of which are singletons. This clone was seen more than once but under ten times. The TCR originated in an adult who received the AZD1222 COVID-19 vaccine. The material sequenced was peripheral blood, taken 28 days after the second AZD1222 dose.

This chain's CDR3 is CASSRQGRDEAFF. The CDR3 nucleotides read TGTGCCAGCAGCCGACAGGGGCGAGATGAGGCTTTCTTT. The gene calls are TRBV6-5 and TRBJ1-1; 8 positions agree with TRBD1. Germline assignment: CDR1 MNHEY and CDR2 SVGAGI. The CDR3 is made up of 13 amino acids. V gave up 6 bases and J gave up 11 bases; unmatched junction bases: 11.